This T cell receptor (beta chain) was obtained from a study of shared clonotypes between healthy human individuals. Findings of the study overall: Only blood was sampled; tissue repertoires likely differ.

Points on this clone: Its specificity is not known.

Only in-frame clones appear in the TCRdb table, and some are missing; sequencing was by immunoSEQ multiplex PCR. The repertoire consists of roughly 1,000,000 clones, with more than 75% occurring once and the leading ten covering around 0.47%. CDR1 is SGHDN, CDR2 FVKESK, per germline. V was pared by 4 bases and J by 0 bases, with 6 bases of the junction left unmatched. This CDR3 spans 16 amino acids. Adult donors, all healthy and HIV-negative, had no recent acute infections or vaccinations. This clonotype originated in a man aged 18 to 35 in good health. Some clones in this sample may be carry-over from other donors' samples. Sequences were obtained from memory CD4+ T cells from PBMCs. Subset indicated: CD45RA-negative fraction. This chain uses TRBV14 with TRBJ2-7; 10 nucleotides agree with TRBD1. The CDR3 is CASSRDRGFSSYEQYF. The CDR3 bases are TGTGCCAGCAGCCGGGACAGGGGATTTAGCTCCTACGAGCAGTACTTC. Combining the CDR3 with reference TRBV14 and TRBJ2-7 gives the whole variable domain EAGVTQFPSHSVIEKGQTVTLRCDPISGHDNLYWYRRVMGKEIKFLLHFVKESKQDESGMPNNRFLAERTGGTYSTLKVQPAELEDSGVYFCASSRDRGFSSYEQYFGPGTRLTVT.